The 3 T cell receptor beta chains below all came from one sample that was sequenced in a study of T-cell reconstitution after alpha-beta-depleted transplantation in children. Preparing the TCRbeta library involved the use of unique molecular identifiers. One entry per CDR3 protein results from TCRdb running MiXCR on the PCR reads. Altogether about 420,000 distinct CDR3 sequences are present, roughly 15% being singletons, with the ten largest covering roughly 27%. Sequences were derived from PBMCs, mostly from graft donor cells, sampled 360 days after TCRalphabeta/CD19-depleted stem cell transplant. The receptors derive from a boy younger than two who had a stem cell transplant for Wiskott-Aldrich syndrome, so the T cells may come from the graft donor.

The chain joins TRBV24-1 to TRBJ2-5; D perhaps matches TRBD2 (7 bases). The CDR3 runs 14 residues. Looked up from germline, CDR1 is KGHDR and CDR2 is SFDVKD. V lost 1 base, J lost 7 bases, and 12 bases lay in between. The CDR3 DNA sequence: TGTGCCACCAGTGATTTTCGGGGAGGGGGGACCCAGTACTTC. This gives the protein CATSDFRGGGTQYF.

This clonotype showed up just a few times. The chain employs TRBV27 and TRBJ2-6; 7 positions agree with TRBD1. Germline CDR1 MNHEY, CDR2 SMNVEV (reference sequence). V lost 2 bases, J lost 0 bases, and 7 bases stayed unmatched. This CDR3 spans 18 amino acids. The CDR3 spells CASSLGTAISSGANVLTF. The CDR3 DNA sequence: TGTGCCAGCAGTTTAGGGACAGCTATAAGCTCTGGGGCCAACGTCCTGACTTTC.

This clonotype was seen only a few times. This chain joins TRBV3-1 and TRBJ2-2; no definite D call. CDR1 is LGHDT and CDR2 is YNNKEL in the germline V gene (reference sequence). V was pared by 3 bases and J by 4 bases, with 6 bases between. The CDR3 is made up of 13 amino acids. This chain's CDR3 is CASSHSTTGELFF. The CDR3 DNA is TGTGCCAGCAGCCACTCGACCACCGGGGAGCTGTTTTTT.